This entry is about one T cell receptor beta chain. These data are taken from a study of CD8 T cells in Susac syndrome. RNA, at about 0.5 to 1 ug, was reverse transcribed with random hexamers. Across 54 Vbeta and 13 Jbeta, immunoSEQ multiplex PCR amplified TCR beta CDR3. TCRdb independently ran MiXCR on the immunoSEQ multiplex PCR reads; one entry per CDR3 protein. The repertoire includes around 160,000 distinct CDR3 sequences, over 85% of them detected once, and roughly 0.14% sits in the top ten. V lost 3 bases, J lost 5 bases, and 1 base stayed unmatched. This CDR3 contains 15 residues. This receptor was obtained from a human donor in good health. The sample was CD4+ T cells from PBMCs. V gene TRBV12-3 or TRBV12-4 combines with J gene TRBJ2-5; 15 nucleotides match TRBD2. CDR3 protein: CASSFGTSGGETQYF. The CDR3 nucleotides read TGTGCCAGCAGTTTCGGGACTAGCGGGGGGGAGACCCAGTACTTC.